The 7 T cell receptor beta chains listed next were all sequenced from one sample in a study of Tregs in tolerant kidney transplant recipients. The protocol was immunoSEQ multiplex PCR, while the TCRdb copy is restricted to in-frame clones and leaves out a portion. The sample holds about 69,000 clones, around nine tenths seen once. Sequences were derived from CD4+ T cells from blood, sampled before the transplant. The receptors derive from a human donor who received a combined kidney and bone marrow transplant.

The chain couples TRBV6-1 to TRBJ2-2, with 11 bases fitting TRBD1. With V trimmed by 6 bases and J by 6 bases, 6 bases remained unmatched. The CDR3 covers 15 residues. Per germline, CDR1 MNHNS and CDR2 SASEGT. CDR3 in amino acids: CASRPDRGQSGELFF. The CDR3 DNA is TGTGCCAGCAGGCCGGACAGGGGGCAGTCCGGGGAGCTGTTTTTT.

This sequence joins TRBV30 and TRBJ1-3; TRBD1 might be the D (6 bases). This CDR3 comprises 14 residues. Germline CDR1 GTSNPN, CDR2 SVGIG (reference sequence). V was cut by 8 bases and J by 0 bases, with 14 bases left in between. The CDR3 protein is CALLDRSSGNTIYF. CDR3 bases: TGTGCCCTCCTTGACAGGAGCTCTGGAAACACCATATATTTT. Filled out from reference TRBV30 and TRBJ1-3, the complete variable domain reads SQTIHQWPATLVQPVGSPLSLECTVEGTSNPNLYWYRQAAGRGLQLLFYSVGIGQISSEVPQNLSASRPQDRQFILSSKKLLLSDSGFYLCALLDRSSGNTIYFGEGSWLTVV.

The V call is TRBV4-1, the J call TRBJ2-1; 8 bases are shared with TRBD2. V shed 0 bases, J shed 5 bases, and the junction held 12 bases outside the gene matches. This CDR3 spans 18 amino acids. Germline V gene lookup returns CDR1 MGHRA and CDR2 YSYEKL. In DNA, the CDR3 is TGCGCCAGCAGCCAAGAACTCCCGACTAGCGCGGCCAACAATGAGCAGTTCTTC. This translates into CASSQELPTSAANNEQFF.

The rearrangement links TRBV6-6 to TRBJ1-1; D remains ambiguous. With 7 bases removed from V and 1 base from J, the gap between germline ends came to 19 bases. Per germline, CDR1 MNHNY and CDR2 SVGAGI (reference sequence). This CDR3 spans 16 amino acids. CDR3 in DNA: TGTGCCAGCACCGAAGGTCTAGGCCCCACGAACACTGAAGCTTTCTTT. It codes for CASTEGLGPTNTEAFF.

V gene TRBV9 combines with J gene TRBJ2-5, with 11 bases aligning to TRBD2. The CDR3 extends over 17 amino acids. J gave up 4 bases and V 0 bases, and 8 bases lay outside the gene matches. The germline V gene has CDR1 SGDLS and CDR2 YYNGEE. The CDR3 sequence is CASSVGLTSGSRETQYF. DNA of the CDR3: TGTGCCAGCAGCGTAGGTCTCACTAGCGGGAGTAGAGAGACCCAGTACTTC. The full variable domain, in which reference TRBV9 and TRBJ2-5 provide the parts outside the CDR3, is DSGVTQTPKHLITATGQRVTLRCSPRSGDLSVYWYQQSLDQGLQFLIQYYNGEERAKGNILERFSAQQFPDLHSELNLSSLELGDSALYFCASSVGLTSGSRETQYFGPGTRLLVL.

The gene calls are TRBV6-6 and TRBJ2-5; 7 nucleotides match TRBD1. CDR1 MNHNY and CDR2 SVGAGI come from the germline V gene (reference sequence). Germline trimming cut 3 bases from V and 2 bases from J; bases unmatched to any gene: 6. This CDR3 contains 15 residues. CDR3 sequence reads: CASSYEGTAQETQYF. The CDR3 nucleotides read TGTGCCAGCAGTTATGAAGGGACAGCTCAAGAGACCCAGTACTTC.

The chain employs TRBV6-5 and TRBJ2-7, with D possibly TRBD2 on 5 matching bases. This CDR3 is 11 amino acids long. V lost 7 bases and J lost 5, with 9 bases in between. Germline V lookup: CDR1 MNHEY, CDR2 SVGAGI. The CDR3 region has the DNA TGTGCCAGCACAAGAGGGAACGAGCAGTACTTC. Amino acids: CASTRGNEQYF.